A single sample gave rise to the 27 T cell receptor beta chains below, sequenced in a study of Ad26.COV2.S vaccination and SARS-CoV-2 variants. Repertoires were generated with immunoSEQ multiplex PCR, while TCRdb's copy carries only in-frame clones and drops some. The table has around 450,000 clones, roughly 89% seen once. Treatment defined: over 15 received Ad26.COV2.S at low or high dose, single or two shots; a few received placebo; per-sample allocation not given. Each sample was drawn 63 days after the first injection (of vaccine or placebo). Sample: peripheral blood, taken in a trial of Ad26.COV2.S vaccine versus placebo. These receptors all come from a person aged 18 to 65 who received the Ad26.COV2.S COVID-19 vaccine or a placebo.

The V and J genes are TRBV18 and TRBJ1-1; maybe TRBD1 (6 bases). The CDR3 contains 17 residues. Germline lookup yields CDR1 KGHSH and CDR2 LQKENI. V lost 6 bases, J lost 0 bases, and 20 bases lay in between. In DNA, the CDR3 is TGTGCCAGCTCCCCTAGGGGGACTGGTGCCATGAACACTGAAGCTTTCTTT. Its translation: CASSPRGTGAMNTEAFF.

V is TRBV11-3 and J is TRBJ1-2; 9 nucleotides agree with TRBD1. This CDR3 contains 16 residues. Germline-derived CDR1 and CDR2 are SGHNT and YENEEA. J was trimmed by 8 bases and V by 0 bases; bases with no gene match: 10. For the CDR3, the DNA is TGTGCCAGCAGCTTAGATGGGGGACAGGGCTGCTACGGCTACACCTTC. Residues: CASSLDGGQGCYGYTF.

The gene calls are TRBV6-1 and TRBJ1-5, with TRBD1 as a possible D gene (5 bases). V dropped 0 bases and J dropped 10 bases, with 16 bases sitting between them. Germline loops: CDR1 MNHNS, CDR2 SASEGT. The CDR3 length is 15 residues. CDR3 loop: CASSEAVGTFKPQHF. The CDR3 nucleotides are TGTGCCAGCAGTGAAGCGGTTGGGACGTTTAAACCCCAGCATTTT.

The V and J genes are TRBV7-8 and TRBJ2-2, with TRBD2 as a possible D gene (7 bases). The V and J ends lost 4 bases and 3 bases respectively, with 12 bases between them. CDR1 and CDR2 (germline): SGHVS, FQNEAQ. The CDR3 covers 15 residues. Here the CDR3 DNA reads TGTGCCAGCAGCTCCCGGGGGGCCGACACCGGGGAGCTGTTTTTT. This gives the protein CASSSRGADTGELFF. The full variable domain, completed using reference TRBV7-8 and TRBJ2-2, is GAGVSQSPRYKVAKRGQDVALRCDPISGHVSLFWYQQALGQGPEFLTYFQNEAQLDKSGLPSDRFFAERPEGSVSTLKIQRTQQEDSAVYLCASSSRGADTGELFFGEGSRLTVL.

This chain uses TRBV16 with TRBJ2-3; D is perhaps TRBD1 (5 bases). This CDR3 contains 12 residues. Deletions cut 3 bases from V and 4 bases from J, with 5 bases between. Germline assignment: CDR1 KGHSY and CDR2 FQNENV. Here the CDR3 DNA reads TGTGCCAGCAGCCAGACAGCAGATACGCAGTATTTT. Its translation is CASSQTADTQYF.

The table lists this clone with a count of one. J is TRBJ2-7 and V is TRBV9; D is uncertain. CDR3 length: 13 residues. The V and J ends lost 0 bases and 0 bases respectively, with 4 bases between them. CDR1 SGDLS and CDR2 YYNGEE come from the germline V gene. CDR3 region: CASSVGASYEQYF. The CDR3 nucleotides are TGTGCCAGCAGCGTAGGTGCCTCCTACGAGCAGTACTTC.

This clone was seen only a few times. This chain uses TRBV7-2 with TRBJ2-7, with TRBD2 matching 11 bases. V shed 2 bases and J 9 bases; nucleotides not matched to a gene: 9. Germline loops: CDR1 SGHTA, CDR2 FQGNSA. The CDR3 runs 15 residues. The CDR3 coding sequence is TGTGCCAGCAGCTTAACACTAGCGGGGGTGGGCGTGCAGTACTTC. It encodes CASSLTLAGVGVQYF.

This clone was counted once. The genes are TRBV28 and TRBJ2-1; D is possibly TRBD1 (6 bases). The V gene's germline CDR1 is MDHEN and CDR2 SYDVKM. The CDR3 length is 16 residues. V was shortened by 8 bases and J by 4 bases, with 21 bases between the two germline ends. CDR3 sequence reads: CASRSGHPREYNEQFF. The CDR3, as DNA: TGTGCCAGCCGCTCGGGACACCCACGGGAATACAATGAGCAGTTCTTC. The whole variable domain, filled in from reference TRBV28 and TRBJ2-1, reads DVKVTQSSRYLVKRTGEKVFLECVQDMDHENMFWYRQDPGLGLRLIYFSYDVKMKEKGDIPEGYSVSREKKERFSLILESASTNQTSMYLCASRSGHPREYNEQFFGPGTRLTVL.

As regards this clone: At one end the junction does not follow the germline gene, possibly because of a read error. The chain carries TRBV5-1 and TRBJ2-2; D not certain. The CDR3 sequence is 15 residues long. CDR1 is SGHRS, CDR2 YFSETQ, per germline. The CDR3 nucleotides are TGCGCCAACAGCTTGGCGGCGTCGAACACCGGGGAGCTGTTTTTT. This encodes CANSLAASNTGELFF.

The CDR3 loop is CASSQEWTGYEQYF. The CDR3 coding sequence is TGCGCCAGCAGCCAAGAGTGGACAGGGTACGAGCAGTACTTC. V usage is TRBV4-1 and J usage is TRBJ2-7; TRBD1 agrees at 8 bases. The CDR3 is made up of 14 amino acids. Germline V gene data show CDR1 as MGHRA and CDR2 as YSYEKL. V lost 0 bases, J lost 4 bases, and 2 bases stayed unmatched.

This clone was counted between two and nine times. The chain links TRBV20-1 to TRBJ1-5, with a weak D call TRBD1 (6 bases). There are 13 residues in the CDR3. V lost 3 bases and J 4 bases, leaving 10 bases between the germline ends. Germline V CDR1 and CDR2: DFQATT, SNEGSKA (reference sequence). Written as DNA, the CDR3 is TGCAGTGCTAGTAGGGGGAATAATCAGCCCCAGCATTTT. Encoded protein: CSASRGNNQPQHF.

This clone occurred once. This chain links TRBV24-1 with TRBJ1-6, with D hard to call. The V end lost 11 bases, the J end lost 5 bases, and 12 bases lay between the germline ends. This CDR3 is built from 13 residues. Germline assignment: CDR1 KGHDR and CDR2 SFDVKD. CDR3 amino acids: CANWTPDNSPLHF. The CDR3 coding sequence is TGTGCCAACTGGACGCCCGATAATTCACCCCTCCACTTT.

V and J are TRBV5-1 and TRBJ1-5; a weak D match, TRBD1 (5 bases). This CDR3 has 15 residues. Trimming cost V 0 bases and J 6 bases, with 13 bases left between them. Germline V gene data show CDR1 as SGHRS and CDR2 as YFSETQ. The CDR3 loop reads CASSLDGQWGQPQHF. The CDR3, as DNA: TGCGCCAGCAGCTTGGATGGACAATGGGGTCAGCCCCAGCATTTT. Variable domain in full (rest from reference TRBV5-1 and TRBJ1-5): KAGVTQTPRYLIKTRGQQVTLSCSPISGHRSVSWYQQTPGQGLQFLFEYFSETQRNKGNFPGRFSGRQFSNSRSEMNVSTLELGDSALYLCASSLDGQWGQPQHFGDGTRLSIL.

A single count supports this clone. This chain connects TRBV5-4 to TRBJ2-3; D remains ambiguous. Germline assignment: CDR1 SGHNT and CDR2 YYREEE (reference sequence). With 4 bases removed from V and 2 bases from J, the gap between germline ends came to 14 bases. CDR3 length: 15 amino acids. The CDR3 loop is CASSPVQYNTDTQYF. The CDR3 nucleotides are TGTGCCAGCAGCCCGGTCCAATATAACACAGATACGCAGTATTTT.

Points on this clone: At the DNA level, this CDR3 is encoded by other sequences in the same sample as well. The CDR3: CASSLDRNQPQHF. CDR3 coding DNA: TGCGCCAGCAGCTTGGACAGGAACCAGCCCCAGCATTTT. This chain uses TRBV5-1 with TRBJ1-5; D perhaps matches TRBD1 (5 bases). The CDR3 extends over 13 amino acids. CDR1 and CDR2 (germline): SGHRS, YFSETQ. Trimming removed 0 bases at V and 7 bases at J, with 8 bases between.

The V call is TRBV3-1 (or the pseudogene TRBV3-2), the J call TRBJ1-1, with D perhaps TRBD1 (5 bases). Germline V gene sequence: CDR1 LGHDT, CDR2 YNNKEL (reference sequence). The CDR3 totals 14 residues. Trimming stripped 0 bases from V and 5 bases from J, with 10 bases between. The CDR3 DNA sequence: TGTGCCAGCAGCCAAGATGGGCCAGGGACTGAAGCTTTCTTT. Translated, it gives CASSQDGPGTEAFF.

The sample holds one count of this clone. The chain links TRBV18 to TRBJ2-1; 8 nucleotides align to TRBD1. After removal of 3 bases from V and 10 bases from J, the junction contained 8 bases not matched to a gene. The CDR3 totals 14 residues. Germline lookup yields CDR1 KGHSH and CDR2 LQKENI. CDR3 amino acids: CASSPLDRGGEQFF. CDR3 DNA: TGTGCCAGCTCACCTCTCGACAGGGGCGGCGAGCAGTTCTTC.

The chain joins TRBV7-2 to TRBJ2-7, with D unclear. The length of the CDR3 is 16 residues. V lost 1 base, J lost 2 bases, and 15 bases lay in between. Germline V CDR1 and CDR2: SGHTA, FQGNSA. CDR3 region: CASSLVSGPSTYEQYF. In nucleotides, the CDR3 is TGTGCCAGCAGCTTAGTGTCCGGACCCTCCACCTACGAGCAGTACTTC.

V is TRBV7-2 and J is TRBJ1-2; weak D call: TRBD1 (6 bases). Trimming took 1 base from V and 8 from J, leaving 11 bases between them. Germline CDR1 and CDR2: SGHTA and FQGNSA. The length of the CDR3 is 13 residues. DNA for the CDR3: TGTGCCAGCAGCTTAGATTGGGGGCAGGGCTACACCTTC. Translating gives CASSLDWGQGYTF. Using reference TRBV7-2 and TRBJ1-2 for the parts outside the CDR3, the full variable domain is GAGVSQSPSNKVTEKGKDVELRCDPISGHTALYWYRQSLGQGLEFLIYFQGNSAPDKSGLPSDRFSAERTGGSVSTLTIQRTQQEDSAVYLCASSLDWGQGYTFGSGTRLTVV.

This sequence joins TRBV14 and TRBJ2-1, with D possibly being TRBD1 (6 bases). Germline V gene lookup returns CDR1 SGHDN and CDR2 FVKESK. Trimming removed 3 bases at V and 9 bases at J, with 18 bases between. This CDR3 region has 15 residues. CDR3 in amino acids: CASSQIGGFGSEQFF. CDR3 DNA sequence: TGTGCCAGCAGCCAGATAGGGGGTTTTGGGAGTGAGCAGTTCTTC.

This chain connects TRBV30 to TRBJ2-3, with unresolved D. V was pared by 0 bases and J by 4 bases, with 2 bases between. Germline CDR1 is GTSNPN and CDR2 is SVGIG (reference sequence). The CDR3 totals 11 residues. The CDR3 DNA is TGTGCCTGGAGTGTTTCAGATACGCAGTATTTT. Translated, it gives CAWSVSDTQYF.

V is TRBV5-5 and J is TRBJ1-2; D call uncertain. Trimming removed 4 bases at V and 3 bases at J, with 13 bases between. The CDR3 length is 14 residues. The germline CDR1 and CDR2 sequences are SGHKS and YYEKEE (reference sequence). The CDR3, as DNA: TGTGCCAGCAGCATTGGCGCAACTGACTATGGCTACACCTTC. As protein: CASSIGATDYGYTF.

This clone was seen once. The rearrangement links TRBV7-2 to TRBJ2-1; the match to TRBD2 covers 9 bases. The CDR3 covers 16 residues. From germline, CDR1 is SGHTA and CDR2 FQGNSA. V shed 1 base, J shed 3 bases, and the junction held 4 bases outside the gene matches. The CDR3 sequence is CASSLVGTSIYNEQFF. CDR3 DNA sequence: TGTGCCAGCAGCTTAGTTGGGACTAGCATCTACAATGAGCAGTTCTTC.

J is TRBJ1-6 and V is TRBV4-1, with 12 nucleotides matching TRBD1. This CDR3 has 14 amino acids. CDR1 MGHRA and CDR2 YSYEKL come from the germline V gene. The V and J ends lost 4 bases and 11 bases, in that order; junction bases with no gene match: 3. CDR3 loop: CASSPGTGGPPLHF. The CDR3 DNA reads TGCGCCAGCAGCCCAGGGACAGGGGGCCCACCCCTCCACTTT.

For this clone: The same CDR3 also results from other DNA sequences found in this sample. This sequence joins TRBV6-5 and TRBJ1-1; D is perhaps TRBD1 (5 bases). V lost 0 bases and J 1 base, leaving 6 bases between the germline ends. The CDR3 has 14 residues. The V gene's germline CDR1 is MNHEY and CDR2 SVGAGI. The DNA for the CDR3 is TGTGCCAGCAGTTACTCCGGGGGGAACACTGAAGCTTTCTTT. Encoded protein: CASSYSGGNTEAFF.

The V and J genes are TRBV30 and TRBJ1-6; D uncertain. Trimming left V 0 bases short and J 7 bases short, with 7 bases between. Germline V gene data show CDR1 as GTSNPN and CDR2 as SVGIG (reference sequence). The CDR3 totals 13 residues. CDR3 protein: CAWSVRGNSPLHF. CDR3 sequence (DNA): TGTGCCTGGAGTGTACGCGGAAATTCACCCCTCCACTTT. Drawing the rest from reference TRBV30 and TRBJ1-6, the complete variable domain is SQTIHQWPATLVQPVGSPLSLECTVEGTSNPNLYWYRQAAGRGLQLLFYSVGIGQISSEVPQNLSASRPQDRQFILSSKKLLLSDSGFYLCAWSVRGNSPLHFGNGTRLTVT.

V is TRBV20-1 and J is TRBJ2-1, with 9 bases lining up with TRBD2. CDR3 length: 13 amino acids. The germline V gene encodes CDR1 DFQATT and CDR2 SNEGSKA (reference sequence). V was pared by 3 bases and J by 9 bases, with 6 bases of the junction left unmatched. The CDR3 sequence: CSASVAGVPEQFF. The CDR3 DNA reads as TGCAGTGCTAGTGTAGCGGGAGTTCCTGAGCAGTTCTTC.